This TCR beta chain was sequenced during a study of T cell responses to AZD1222 COVID-19 vaccine. The protocol was immunoSEQ multiplex PCR, while the TCRdb copy is restricted to in-frame clones and leaves out a portion. The repertoire holds 150,000 to 200,000 clones, with 94% as singletons. Notes on the study in general: Donor demographics were predominantly white British with a female majority; clonal diversity may be underestimated.

The analysis combined second doses at about 4 or about 12 weeks. Trimming removed 2 bases from V and 1 base from J, with 6 bases in between. Germline CDR1 MNHEY, CDR2 SMNVEV (reference sequence). This CDR3 is built from 13 residues. Concerning this clone: Its antigen is still unknown.

The clonotype was recovered from an adult who received the AZD1222 COVID-19 vaccine. The input for sequencing was peripheral blood, taken 28 days after the second AZD1222 dose. The chain joins TRBV27 to TRBJ2-7; D gene unclear. CDR3 loop: CASSLHSSYEQYF. The CDR3 nucleotides read TGTGCCAGCAGTTTACACAGTTCCTACGAGCAGTACTTC.